What follows are 11 T cell receptor beta chains derived from one specimen sequenced in a study of T cell repertoires in ileal Crohn's disease. Assay used: immunoSEQ multiplex PCR; TCRdb lists only in-frame clones, some missing. The sample has under 4,000 clones; about three quarters are singletons. Sequencing was carried out using ileal tissue. The receptors stem from an adult with Crohn's disease.

The chain links TRBV19 to TRBJ2-7; TRBD2 is a possible D gene (5 bases). This CDR3 contains 17 residues. Trimming left V 5 bases short and J 4 bases short, with 24 bases between. The germline V gene has CDR1 LNHDA and CDR2 SQIVND (reference sequence). The CDR3 loop is CASSPQYWTDHTYEQYF. CDR3 in DNA: TGTGCCAGTAGTCCCCAGTATTGGACTGATCATACGTACGAGCAGTACTTC.

This clone was observed a few times. The genes are TRBV5-1 and TRBJ2-5; no clear D. The CDR3 spans 11 residues. Germline loops: CDR1 SGHRS, CDR2 YFSETQ. Trimming stripped 4 bases from V and 1 base from J, with 2 bases between. CDR3 bases: TGCGCCAGCAGCCTCCAAGAGACCCAGTACTTC. It yields the protein CASSLQETQYF. The complete variable domain, with remaining parts taken from reference TRBV5-1 and TRBJ2-5, reads KAGVTQTPRYLIKTRGQQVTLSCSPISGHRSVSWYQQTPGQGLQFLFEYFSETQRNKGNFPGRFSGRQFSNSRSEMNVSTLELGDSALYLCASSLQETQYFGPGTRLLVL.

This clone was counted a few times. The chain joins TRBV19 to TRBJ2-1, with D maybe TRBD2 (6 bases). There are 17 residues in the CDR3. Per the germline V gene, CDR1 is LNHDA and CDR2 is SQIVND (reference sequence). V gave up 5 bases and J gave up 1 base, with 18 bases separating them. CDR3 protein: CASSPTPGLVSYNEQFF. DNA of the CDR3: TGTGCCAGTAGTCCGACACCGGGACTGGTTTCCTACAATGAGCAGTTCTTC.

This chain uses TRBV28 with TRBJ2-5; 11 bases map to TRBD2. Matching the DNA end better, TRBJ2-7 makes the J call doubtful. The CDR3 loop spans 14 amino acids. CDR1 and CDR2 (germline): MDHEN, SYDVKM. CDR3 sequence reads: CASTILAGGSEQYF. CDR3 DNA: TGTGCCAGCACCATATTAGCGGGAGGGAGCGAGCAGTACTTC.

This chain uses TRBV7-9 with TRBJ2-2, with a possible D match to TRBD2 (7 bases). The V gene's germline CDR1 is SEHNR and CDR2 FQNEAQ (reference sequence). V was shortened by 10 bases and J by 3 bases, with 18 bases between the two germline ends. The CDR3 is 15 amino acids. The CDR3 region is CATLQGGRDTGELFF. The CDR3 nucleotides are TGTGCCACCTTACAGGGAGGGCGAGACACCGGGGAGCTGTTTTTT.

The sample holds a few counts of this clone. This chain's CDR3 is CAISESGAVTRNTIYF. The CDR3 DNA reads as TGTGCCATCAGTGAGTCAGGGGCAGTCACCAGAAACACCATATATTTT. V and J are TRBV10-3 and TRBJ1-3; perhaps TRBD1 as D (5 bases). The CDR3 consists of 16 residues. Germline V gene lookup returns CDR1 ENHRY and CDR2 SYGVKD. Trimming removed 0 bases from V and 5 bases from J, with 14 bases in between.

This chain joins TRBV6-6 and TRBJ2-7; D is unclear. The CDR3 spans 12 residues. V was pared by 6 bases and J by 6 bases, with 12 bases between. CDR1 and CDR2 from the germline V gene are MNHNY and SVGAGI (reference sequence). In DNA form, the CDR3 reads TGTGCCAGCAGGCCACAATCAGGCGAGCAGTACTTC. It is translated as CASRPQSGEQYF.

The chain joins TRBV7-2 to TRBJ1-1; 7 bases align to TRBD1. The CDR3 runs 15 residues. V shed 5 bases and J 6 bases; nucleotides not matched to a gene: 12. The V gene's germline CDR1 is SGHTA and CDR2 FQGNSA. CDR3 bases: TGTGCCAGCAGCAAGACAGGGACGAATGCTGCTGAAGCTTTCTTT. Amino acids: CASSKTGTNAAEAFF.

V and J are TRBV6-5 and TRBJ1-6, with a possible D match to TRBD1 (5 bases). The CDR3 has 12 residues. Germline assignment: CDR1 MNHEY and CDR2 SVGAGI. V gave up 6 bases and J gave up 16 bases, with 16 bases separating them. The CDR3 spells CASRSGSGLLHF. The CDR3 nucleotides read TGTGCCAGCAGGTCGGGGTCGGGACTACTCCACTTT.

In its sample, this clone was seen once. This chain links TRBV19 with TRBJ1-2, with TRBD1 identical over 8 bases. Germline V gene data show CDR1 as LNHDA and CDR2 as SQIVND (reference sequence). V was pared by 5 bases and J by 0 bases, with 17 bases of the junction left unmatched. This CDR3 is 19 amino acids long. CDR3 DNA sequence: TGTGCCAGTAGTTCCAATCGTCCGGGACAGGCGAAAACTAACTATGGCTACACCTTC. It codes for CASSSNRPGQAKTNYGYTF.

The genes are TRBV5-6 and TRBJ1-2; D possibly corresponds to TRBD1 (6 bases). The CDR3 totals 11 residues. Germline V gene data show CDR1 as SGHDT and CDR2 as YYEEEE. V lost 3 bases and J lost 13, with 13 bases in between. CDR3 DNA: TGTGCCAGCAGCTCCGGGGGGCCAGCCACCTTC. Its translation is CASSSGGPATF.